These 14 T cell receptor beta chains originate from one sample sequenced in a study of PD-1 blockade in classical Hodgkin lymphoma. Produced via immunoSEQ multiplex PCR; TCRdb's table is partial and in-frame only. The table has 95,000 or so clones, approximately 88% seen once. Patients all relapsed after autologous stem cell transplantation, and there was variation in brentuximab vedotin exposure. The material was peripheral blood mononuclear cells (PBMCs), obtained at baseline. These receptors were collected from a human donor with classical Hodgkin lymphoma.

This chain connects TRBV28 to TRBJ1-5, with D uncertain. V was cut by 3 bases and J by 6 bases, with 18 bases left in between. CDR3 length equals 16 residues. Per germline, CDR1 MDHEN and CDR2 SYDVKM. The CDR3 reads CASSFLRRASGQPQHF. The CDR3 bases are TGTGCCAGCAGTTTCTTGAGGAGGGCCTCAGGTCAGCCCCAGCATTTT.

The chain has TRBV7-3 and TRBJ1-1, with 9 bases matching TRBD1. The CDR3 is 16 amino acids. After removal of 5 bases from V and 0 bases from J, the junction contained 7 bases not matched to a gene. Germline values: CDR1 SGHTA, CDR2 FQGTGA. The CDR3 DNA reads TGTGCCAGCAGCCGGGACAGGGCCGGCCTGAACACTGAAGCTTTCTTT. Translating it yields CASSRDRAGLNTEAFF.

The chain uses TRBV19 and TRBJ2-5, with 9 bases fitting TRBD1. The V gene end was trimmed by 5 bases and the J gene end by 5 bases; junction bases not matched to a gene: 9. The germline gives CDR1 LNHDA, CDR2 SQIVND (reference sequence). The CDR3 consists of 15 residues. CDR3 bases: TGTGCCAGTAGTGCCCGACAGGGGGGACAGGAGACCCAGTACTTC. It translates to CASSARQGGQETQYF.

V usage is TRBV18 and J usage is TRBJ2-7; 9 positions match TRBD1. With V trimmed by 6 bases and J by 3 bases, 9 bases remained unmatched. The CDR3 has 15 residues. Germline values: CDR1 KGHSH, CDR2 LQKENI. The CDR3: CASSQTPGQGYEQYF. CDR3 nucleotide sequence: TGTGCCAGCTCCCAAACCCCGGGACAGGGCTACGAGCAGTACTTC. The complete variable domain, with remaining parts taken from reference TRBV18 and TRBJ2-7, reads NAGVMQNPRHLVRRRGQEARLRCSPMKGHSHVYWYRQLPEEGLKFMVYLQKENIIDESGMPKERFSAEFPKEGPSILRIQQVVRGDSAAYFCASSQTPGQGYEQYFGPGTRLTVT.

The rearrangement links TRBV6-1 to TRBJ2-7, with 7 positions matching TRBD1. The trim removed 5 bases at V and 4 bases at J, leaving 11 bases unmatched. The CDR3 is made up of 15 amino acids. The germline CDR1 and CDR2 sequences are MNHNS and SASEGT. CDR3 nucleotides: TGTGCCAGCAGTCCCCCAGGGACAGTTAGATACGAGCAGTACTTC. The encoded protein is CASSPPGTVRYEQYF.

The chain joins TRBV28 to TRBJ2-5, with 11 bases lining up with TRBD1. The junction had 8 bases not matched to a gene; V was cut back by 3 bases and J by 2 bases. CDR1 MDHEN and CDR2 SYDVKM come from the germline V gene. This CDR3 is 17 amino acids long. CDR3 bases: TGTGCCAGCAGTTTGCGGACAGGGGGCGTAGGGCAAGAGACCCAGTACTTC. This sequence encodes CASSLRTGGVGQETQYF.

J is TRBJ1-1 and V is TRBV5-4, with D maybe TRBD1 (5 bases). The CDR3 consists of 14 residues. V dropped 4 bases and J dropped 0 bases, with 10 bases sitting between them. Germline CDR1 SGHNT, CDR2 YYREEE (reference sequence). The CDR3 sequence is CASSLWDLNTEAFF. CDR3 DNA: TGTGCCAGCAGCCTTTGGGACCTGAACACTGAAGCTTTCTTT.

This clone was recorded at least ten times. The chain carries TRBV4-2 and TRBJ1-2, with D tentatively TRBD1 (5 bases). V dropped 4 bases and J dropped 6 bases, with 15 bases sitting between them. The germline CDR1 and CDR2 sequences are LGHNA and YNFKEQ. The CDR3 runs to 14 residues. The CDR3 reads CASSRGREEDGYTF. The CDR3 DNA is TGTGCCAGCAGCCGGGGCAGGGAGGAGGATGGCTACACCTTC.

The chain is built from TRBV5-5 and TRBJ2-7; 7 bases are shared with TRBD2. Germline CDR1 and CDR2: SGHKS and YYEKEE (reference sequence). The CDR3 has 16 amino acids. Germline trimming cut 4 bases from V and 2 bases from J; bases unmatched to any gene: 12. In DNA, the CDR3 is TGTGCCAGCAGCCCGGGGACTAACCGACGAACCTACGAGCAGTACTTC. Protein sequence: CASSPGTNRRTYEQYF. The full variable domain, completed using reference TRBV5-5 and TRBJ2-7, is DAGVTQSPTHLIKTRGQQVTLRCSPISGHKSVSWYQQVLGQGPQFIFQYYEKEERGRGNFPDRFSARQFPNYSSELNVNALLLGDSALYLCASSPGTNRRTYEQYFGPGTRLTVT.

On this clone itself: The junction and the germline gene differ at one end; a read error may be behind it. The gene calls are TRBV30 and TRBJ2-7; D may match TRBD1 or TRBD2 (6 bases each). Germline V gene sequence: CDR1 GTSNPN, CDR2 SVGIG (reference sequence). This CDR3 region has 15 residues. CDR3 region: CAWRTQGIAAYGQYF. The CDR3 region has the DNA TGTGCCTGGAGGACCCAGGGGATAGCGGCCTACGGGCAGTACTTC. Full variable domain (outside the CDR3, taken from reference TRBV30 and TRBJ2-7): SQTIHQWPATLVQPVGSPLSLECTVEGTSNPNLYWYRQAAGRGLQLLFYSVGIGQISSEVPQNLSASRPQDRQFILSSKKLLLSDSGFYLCAWRTQGIAAYGQYFGPGTRLTVT.

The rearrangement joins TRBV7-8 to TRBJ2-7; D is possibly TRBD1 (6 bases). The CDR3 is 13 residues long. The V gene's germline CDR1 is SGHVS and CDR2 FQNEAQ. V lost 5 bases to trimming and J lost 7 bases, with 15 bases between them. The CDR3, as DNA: TGTGCCAGCAGCATGGTCAGGGGTGGGGAGCAGTACTTC. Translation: CASSMVRGGEQYF.

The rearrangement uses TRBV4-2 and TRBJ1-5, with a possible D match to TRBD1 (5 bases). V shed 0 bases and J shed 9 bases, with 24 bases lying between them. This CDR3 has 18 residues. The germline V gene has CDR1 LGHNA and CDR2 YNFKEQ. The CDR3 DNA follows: TGTGCCAGCAGCCAAGAGCCGAGCGGCGGGGGGAATTCTCGGCCCCAGCATTTT. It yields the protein CASSQEPSGGGNSRPQHF.

The CDR3 DNA sequence: TGTGCCAGCAGCTTAGTCGCAGCCGGGGAGCTGTTTTTT. Translation: CASSLVAAGELFF. This chain joins TRBV11-3 and TRBJ2-2; D is undetermined. The germline gives CDR1 SGHNT, CDR2 YENEEA. Trimming shortened V by 1 base and J by 6 bases, and 6 bases separated the two germline ends. This CDR3 region has 13 residues.

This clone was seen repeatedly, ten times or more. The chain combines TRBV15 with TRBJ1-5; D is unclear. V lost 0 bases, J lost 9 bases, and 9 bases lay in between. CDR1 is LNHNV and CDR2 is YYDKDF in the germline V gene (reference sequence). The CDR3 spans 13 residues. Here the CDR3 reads CATSRDRVGPQHF. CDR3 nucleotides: TGTGCCACCAGCAGAGATCGGGTTGGGCCCCAGCATTTT.